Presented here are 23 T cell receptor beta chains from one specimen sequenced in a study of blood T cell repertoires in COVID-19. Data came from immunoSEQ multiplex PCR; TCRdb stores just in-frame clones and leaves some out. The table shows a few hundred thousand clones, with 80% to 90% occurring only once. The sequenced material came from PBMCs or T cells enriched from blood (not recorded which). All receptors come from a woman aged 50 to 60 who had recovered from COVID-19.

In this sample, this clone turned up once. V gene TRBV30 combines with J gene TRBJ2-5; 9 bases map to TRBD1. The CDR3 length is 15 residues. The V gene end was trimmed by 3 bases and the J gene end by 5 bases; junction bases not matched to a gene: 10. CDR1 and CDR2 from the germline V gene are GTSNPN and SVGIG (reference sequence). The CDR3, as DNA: TGTGCCTGGAGCCACTTGGGACAGGGACGGGAGACCCAGTACTTC. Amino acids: CAWSHLGQGRETQYF.

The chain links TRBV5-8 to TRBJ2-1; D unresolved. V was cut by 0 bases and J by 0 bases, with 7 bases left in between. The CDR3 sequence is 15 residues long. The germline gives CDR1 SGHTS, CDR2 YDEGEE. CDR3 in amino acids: CASSLVPGSYNEQFF. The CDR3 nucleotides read TGTGCCAGCAGCTTGGTCCCAGGCTCCTACAATGAGCAGTTCTTC.

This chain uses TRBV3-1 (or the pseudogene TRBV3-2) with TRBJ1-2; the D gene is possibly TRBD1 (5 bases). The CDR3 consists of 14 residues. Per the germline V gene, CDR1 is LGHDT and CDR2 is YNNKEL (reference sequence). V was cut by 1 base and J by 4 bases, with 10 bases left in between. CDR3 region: CASSQVRQSYGYTF. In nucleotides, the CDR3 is TGTGCCAGCAGCCAAGTCAGACAGTCCTATGGCTACACCTTC.

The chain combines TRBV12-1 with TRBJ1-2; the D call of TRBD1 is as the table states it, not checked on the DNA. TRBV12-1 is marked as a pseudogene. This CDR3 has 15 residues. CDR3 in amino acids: CASSFGNRDRYGYTF. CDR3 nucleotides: TGTGCCAGCAGCTTTGGGAACAGGGACCGCTATGGCTACACCTTC.

The CDR3 spells CASSTGGQPVNTEAFF. The CDR3 DNA is TGTGCCAGCAGTACCGGGGGACAGCCGGTGAACACTGAAGCTTTCTTT. The chain employs TRBV28 and TRBJ1-1; TRBD1 agrees at 7 bases. In germline, CDR1 is MDHEN, CDR2 SYDVKM. The CDR3 covers 16 residues. With V trimmed by 5 bases and J by 0 bases, 9 bases remained unmatched.

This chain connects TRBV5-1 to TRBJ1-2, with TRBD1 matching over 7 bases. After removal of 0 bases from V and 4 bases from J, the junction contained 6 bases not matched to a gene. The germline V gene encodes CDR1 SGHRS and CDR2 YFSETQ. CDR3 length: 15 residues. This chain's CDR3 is CASSLGQGIGYGYTF. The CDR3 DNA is TGCGCCAGCAGCTTGGGACAGGGAATAGGCTATGGCTACACCTTC.

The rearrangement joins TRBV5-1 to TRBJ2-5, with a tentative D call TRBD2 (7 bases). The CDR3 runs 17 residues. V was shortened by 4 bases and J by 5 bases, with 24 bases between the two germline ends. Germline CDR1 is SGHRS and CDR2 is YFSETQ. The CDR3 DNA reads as TGCGCCAGCAGCAGGGGGATGTTTGGCGGGAGTGGGGAGACCCAGTACTTC. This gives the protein CASSRGMFGGSGETQYF.

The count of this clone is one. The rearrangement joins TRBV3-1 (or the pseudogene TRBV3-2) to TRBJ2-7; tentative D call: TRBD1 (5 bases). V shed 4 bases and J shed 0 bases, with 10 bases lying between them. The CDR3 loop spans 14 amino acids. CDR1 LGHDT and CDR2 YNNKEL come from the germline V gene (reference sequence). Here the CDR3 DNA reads TGTGCCAGCAGCCCTGCAGGGTACTCCTACGAGCAGTACTTC. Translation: CASSPAGYSYEQYF.

The CDR3: CASSQGLIWANVLTF. CDR3 sequence (DNA): TGTGCCAGCAGTCAGGGGCTCATCTGGGCCAACGTCCTGACTTTC. The V and J genes are TRBV28 and TRBJ2-6; D may be TRBD1 (6 bases). CDR1 is MDHEN, CDR2 SYDVKM, per germline. The CDR3 runs to 15 residues. The V and J ends lost 5 bases and 5 bases respectively, with 13 bases between them.

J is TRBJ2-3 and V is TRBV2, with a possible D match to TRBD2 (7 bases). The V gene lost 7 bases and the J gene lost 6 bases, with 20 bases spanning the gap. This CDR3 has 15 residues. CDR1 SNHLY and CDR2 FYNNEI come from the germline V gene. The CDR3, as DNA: TGTGCCAGCATGCGGGGGCCGAGCGGAGGGGATACGCAGTATTTT. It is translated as CASMRGPSGGDTQYF.

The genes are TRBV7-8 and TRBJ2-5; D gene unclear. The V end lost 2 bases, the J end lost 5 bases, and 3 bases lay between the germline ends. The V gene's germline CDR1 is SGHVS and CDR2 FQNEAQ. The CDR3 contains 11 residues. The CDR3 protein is CASSLTETQYF. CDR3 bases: TGTGCCAGCAGCTTAACTGAGACCCAGTACTTC.

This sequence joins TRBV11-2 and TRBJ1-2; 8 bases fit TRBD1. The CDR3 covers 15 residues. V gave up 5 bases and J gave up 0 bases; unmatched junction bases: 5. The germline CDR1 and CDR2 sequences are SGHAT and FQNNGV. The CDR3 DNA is TGTGCCAGCAGCGTCGCAGGGGGCGCTAACTATGGCTACACCTTC. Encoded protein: CASSVAGGANYGYTF.

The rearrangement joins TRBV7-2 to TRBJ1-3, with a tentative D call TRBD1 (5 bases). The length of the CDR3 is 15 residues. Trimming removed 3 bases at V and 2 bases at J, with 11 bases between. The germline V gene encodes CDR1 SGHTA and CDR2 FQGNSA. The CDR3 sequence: CASSFSGLAGNTIYF. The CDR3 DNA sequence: TGTGCCAGCAGCTTCTCAGGGTTAGCTGGAAACACCATATATTTT.

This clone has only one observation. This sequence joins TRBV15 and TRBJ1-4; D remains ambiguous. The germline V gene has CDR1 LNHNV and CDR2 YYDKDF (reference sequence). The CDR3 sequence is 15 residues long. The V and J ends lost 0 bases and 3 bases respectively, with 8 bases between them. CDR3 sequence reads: CATSRDQSANEKLFF. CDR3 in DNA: TGTGCCACCAGCAGAGACCAATCGGCTAATGAAAAACTGTTTTTT. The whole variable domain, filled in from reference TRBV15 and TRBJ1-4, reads DAMVIQNPRYQVTQFGKPVTLSCSQTLNHNVMYWYQQKSSQAPKLLFHYYDKDFNNEADTPDNFQSRRPNTSFCFLDIRSPGLGDTAMYLCATSRDQSANEKLFFGSGTQLSVL.

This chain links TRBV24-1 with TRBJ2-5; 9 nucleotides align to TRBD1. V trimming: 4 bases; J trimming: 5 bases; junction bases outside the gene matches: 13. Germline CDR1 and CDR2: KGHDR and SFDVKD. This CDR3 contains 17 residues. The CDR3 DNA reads TGTGCCACCAGTGACCTGGGACAGGGAGCCCGATCGGAGACCCAGTACTTC. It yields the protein CATSDLGQGARSETQYF.

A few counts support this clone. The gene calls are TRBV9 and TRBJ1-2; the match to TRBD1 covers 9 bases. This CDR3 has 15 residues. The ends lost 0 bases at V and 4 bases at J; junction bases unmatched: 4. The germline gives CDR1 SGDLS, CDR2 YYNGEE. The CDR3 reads CASSVGGQGFYGYTF. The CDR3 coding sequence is TGTGCCAGCAGCGTAGGGGGACAGGGTTTCTATGGCTACACCTTC.

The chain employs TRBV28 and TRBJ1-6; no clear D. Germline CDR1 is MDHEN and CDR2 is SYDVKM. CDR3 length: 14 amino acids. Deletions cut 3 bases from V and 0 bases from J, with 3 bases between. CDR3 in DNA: TGTGCCAGCAGTTTCGTCTCCTATAATTCACCCCTCCACTTT. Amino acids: CASSFVSYNSPLHF.

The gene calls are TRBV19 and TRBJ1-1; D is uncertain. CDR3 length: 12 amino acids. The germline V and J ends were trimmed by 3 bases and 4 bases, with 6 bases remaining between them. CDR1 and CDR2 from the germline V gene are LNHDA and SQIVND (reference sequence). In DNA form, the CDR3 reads TGTGCCAGTAGTATTTTGAGCACTGAAGCTTTCTTT. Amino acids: CASSILSTEAFF.

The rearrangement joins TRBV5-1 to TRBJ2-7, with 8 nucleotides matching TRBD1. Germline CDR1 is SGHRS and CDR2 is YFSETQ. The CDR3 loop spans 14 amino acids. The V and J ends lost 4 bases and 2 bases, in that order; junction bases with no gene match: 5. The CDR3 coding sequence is TGCGCCAGCAGCAGGGACAGGCAAGCCTACGAGCAGTACTTC. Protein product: CASSRDRQAYEQYF.

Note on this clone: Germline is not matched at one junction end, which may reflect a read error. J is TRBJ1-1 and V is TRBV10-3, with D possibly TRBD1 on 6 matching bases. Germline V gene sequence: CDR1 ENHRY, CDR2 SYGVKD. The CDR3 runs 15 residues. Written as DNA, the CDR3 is TGTGCCATCAGTGAGTCTACAGGGATGAATACTGAAGCTTTCTTT. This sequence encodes CAISESTGMNTEAFF.

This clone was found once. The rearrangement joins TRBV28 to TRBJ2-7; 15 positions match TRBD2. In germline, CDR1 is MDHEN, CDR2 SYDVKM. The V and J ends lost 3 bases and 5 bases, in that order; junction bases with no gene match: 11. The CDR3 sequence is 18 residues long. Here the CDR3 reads CASSFSRRTSGRANEQYF. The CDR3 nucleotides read TGTGCCAGCAGTTTTTCTCGTAGGACTAGCGGGAGGGCTAACGAGCAGTACTTC.

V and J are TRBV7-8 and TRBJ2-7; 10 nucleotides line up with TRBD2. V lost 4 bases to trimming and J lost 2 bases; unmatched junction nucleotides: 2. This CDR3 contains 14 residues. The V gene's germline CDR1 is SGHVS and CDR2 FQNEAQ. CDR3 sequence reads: CASSSGLAAYEQYF. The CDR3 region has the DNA TGTGCCAGCAGCTCTGGACTAGCGGCCTACGAGCAGTACTTC.

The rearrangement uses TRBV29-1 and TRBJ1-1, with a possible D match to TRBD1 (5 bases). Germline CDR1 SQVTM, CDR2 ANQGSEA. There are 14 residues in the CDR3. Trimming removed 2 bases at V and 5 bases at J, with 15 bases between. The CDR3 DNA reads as TGCAGCGTTGAAACGGCAGGGCGAGGTACTGAAGCTTTCTTT. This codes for CSVETAGRGTEAFF.